This T cell receptor beta chain is from a study of long-term antiretroviral therapy in people with HIV. Study details: About a decade before 2015, the earliest samples were taken when ART was typically delayed.

Clinicians in the United States treated all participants with HIV. At the survey level, the v3.0 immunoSEQ assay was run. Clones were sequenced by immunoSEQ multiplex PCR, and TCRdb holds only the in-frame ones, with some missing. The profile shows around 15,000 clones, 70% to 85% of them singletons. Worth noting for this clone: Its cognate antigen is unknown.

General study results and limits: Repertoires with HIV possessed tighter CDR3 length spans than those of controls.

V shed 2 bases and J 6 bases; nucleotides not matched to a gene: 7. Germline CDR1 reads LGHNA; CDR2 reads YNFKEQ. CDR3 length equals 16 residues. This material consisted of unsorted PBMCs, taken 2.1 years after starting antiretroviral therapy. The rearrangement joins TRBV4-2 to TRBJ2-2; 9 nucleotides agree with TRBD1. This TCR was recovered from a man aged 40-49 years with HIV. CDR3 loop: CASSQPGQGSPGELFF. The CDR3 region has the DNA TGTGCCAGCAGCCAACCGGGACAGGGTAGCCCCGGGGAGCTGTTTTTT.